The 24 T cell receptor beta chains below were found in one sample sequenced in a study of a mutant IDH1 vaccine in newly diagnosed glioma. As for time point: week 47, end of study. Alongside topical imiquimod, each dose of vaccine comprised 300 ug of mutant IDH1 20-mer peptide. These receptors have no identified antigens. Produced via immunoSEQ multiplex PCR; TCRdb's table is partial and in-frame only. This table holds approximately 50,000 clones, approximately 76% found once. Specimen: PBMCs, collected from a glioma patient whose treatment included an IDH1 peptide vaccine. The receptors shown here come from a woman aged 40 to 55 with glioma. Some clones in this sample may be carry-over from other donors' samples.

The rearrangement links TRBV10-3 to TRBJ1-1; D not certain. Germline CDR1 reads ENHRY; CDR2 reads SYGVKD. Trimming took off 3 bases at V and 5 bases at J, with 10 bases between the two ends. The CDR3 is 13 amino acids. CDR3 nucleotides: TGTGCCATCAGTGACCATTCTGGGACTGAAGCTTTCTTT. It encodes CAISDHSGTEAFF.

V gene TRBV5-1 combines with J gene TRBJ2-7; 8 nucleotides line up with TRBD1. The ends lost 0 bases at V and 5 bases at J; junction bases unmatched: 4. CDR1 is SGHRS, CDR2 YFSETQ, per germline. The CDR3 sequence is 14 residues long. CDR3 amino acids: CASSLADRAHEQYF. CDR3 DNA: TGCGCCAGCAGCTTGGCGGACAGGGCCCACGAGCAGTACTTC.

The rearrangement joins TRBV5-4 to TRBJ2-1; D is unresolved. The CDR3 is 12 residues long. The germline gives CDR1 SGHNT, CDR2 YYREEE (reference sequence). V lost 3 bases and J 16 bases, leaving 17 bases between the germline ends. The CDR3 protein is CASSSDERSSFF. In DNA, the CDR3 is TGTGCCAGCAGCTCGGACGAGAGAAGCAGTTTCTTC.

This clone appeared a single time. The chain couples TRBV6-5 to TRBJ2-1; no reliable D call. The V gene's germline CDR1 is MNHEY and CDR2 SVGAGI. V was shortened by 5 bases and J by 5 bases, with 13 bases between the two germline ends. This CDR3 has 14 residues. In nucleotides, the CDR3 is TGTGCCAGCAGTGCCGCTAGGTCCCACAATGAGCAGTTCTTC. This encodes CASSAARSHNEQFF.

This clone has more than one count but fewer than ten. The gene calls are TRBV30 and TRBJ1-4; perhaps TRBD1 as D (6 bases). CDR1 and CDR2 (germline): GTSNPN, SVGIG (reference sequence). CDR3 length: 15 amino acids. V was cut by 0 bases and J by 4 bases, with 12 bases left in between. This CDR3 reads CAWSVGRGYNEKLFF. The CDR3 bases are TGTGCCTGGAGTGTAGGCAGGGGTTATAATGAAAAACTGTTTTTT.

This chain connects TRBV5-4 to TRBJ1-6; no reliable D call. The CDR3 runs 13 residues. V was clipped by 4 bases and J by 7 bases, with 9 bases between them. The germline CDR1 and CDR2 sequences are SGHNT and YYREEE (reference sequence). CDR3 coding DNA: TGTGCCAGCAGCCGGGAGACAAATTCACCCCTCCACTTT. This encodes CASSRETNSPLHF.

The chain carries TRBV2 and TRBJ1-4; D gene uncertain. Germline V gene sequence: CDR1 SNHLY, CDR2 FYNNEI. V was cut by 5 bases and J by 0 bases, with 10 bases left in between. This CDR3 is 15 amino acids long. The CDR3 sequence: CASSSPIATNEKLFF. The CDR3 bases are TGTGCCAGCAGTTCCCCCATTGCAACTAATGAAAAACTGTTTTTT. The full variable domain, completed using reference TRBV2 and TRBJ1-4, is EPEVTQTPSHQVTQMGQEVILRCVPISNHLYFYWYRQILGQKVEFLVSFYNNEISEKSEIFDDQFSVERPDGSNFTLKIRSTKLEDSAMYFCASSSPIATNEKLFFGSGTQLSVL.

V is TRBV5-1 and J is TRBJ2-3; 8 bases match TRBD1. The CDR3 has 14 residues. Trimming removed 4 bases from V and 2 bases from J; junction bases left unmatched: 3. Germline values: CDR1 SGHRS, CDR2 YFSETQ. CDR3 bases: TGCGCCAGCAGCCCGGGACAGGCCACAGATACGCAGTATTTT. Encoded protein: CASSPGQATDTQYF. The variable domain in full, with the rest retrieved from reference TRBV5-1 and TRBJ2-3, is KAGVTQTPRYLIKTRGQQVTLSCSPISGHRSVSWYQQTPGQGLQFLFEYFSETQRNKGNFPGRFSGRQFSNSRSEMNVSTLELGDSALYLCASSPGQATDTQYFGPGTRLTVL.

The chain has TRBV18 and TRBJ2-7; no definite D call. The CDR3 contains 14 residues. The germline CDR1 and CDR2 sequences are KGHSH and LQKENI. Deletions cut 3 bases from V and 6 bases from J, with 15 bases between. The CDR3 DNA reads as TGTGCCAGCTCACCTGCATTGTGGGGTGGCGAGCAGTACTTC. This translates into CASSPALWGGEQYF.

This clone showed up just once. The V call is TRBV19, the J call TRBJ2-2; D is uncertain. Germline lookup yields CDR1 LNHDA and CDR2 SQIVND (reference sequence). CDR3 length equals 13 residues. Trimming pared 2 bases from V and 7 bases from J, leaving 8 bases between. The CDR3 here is CASSIPGGGELFF. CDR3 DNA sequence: TGTGCCAGTAGTATACCGGGTGGCGGGGAGCTGTTTTTT.

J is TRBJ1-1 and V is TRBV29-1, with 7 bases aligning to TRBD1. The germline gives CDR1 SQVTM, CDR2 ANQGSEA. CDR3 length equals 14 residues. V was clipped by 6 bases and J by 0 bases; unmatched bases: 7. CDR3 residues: CSVETGQMNTEAFF. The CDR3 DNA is TGCAGCGTAGAAACGGGACAGATGAACACTGAAGCTTTCTTT.

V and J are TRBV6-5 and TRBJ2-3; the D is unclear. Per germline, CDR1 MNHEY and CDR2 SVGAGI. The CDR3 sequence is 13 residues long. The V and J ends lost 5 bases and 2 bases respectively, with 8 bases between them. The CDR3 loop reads CASSKDPTDTQYF. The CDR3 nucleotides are TGTGCCAGCAGTAAGGACCCCACAGATACGCAGTATTTT.

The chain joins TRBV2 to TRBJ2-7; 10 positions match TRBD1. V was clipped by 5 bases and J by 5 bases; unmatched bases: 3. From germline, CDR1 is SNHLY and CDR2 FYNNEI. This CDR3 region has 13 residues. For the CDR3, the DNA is TGTGCCAGCAGTAGACAGGGGGCACACGAGCAGTACTTC. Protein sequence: CASSRQGAHEQYF.

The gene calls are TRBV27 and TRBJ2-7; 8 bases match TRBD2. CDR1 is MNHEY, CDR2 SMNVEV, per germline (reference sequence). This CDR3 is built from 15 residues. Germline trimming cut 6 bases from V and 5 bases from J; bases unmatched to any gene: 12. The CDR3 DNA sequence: TGTGCCAGCAGACCATGGAGCGGGGGAGCCAACGAGCAGTACTTC. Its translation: CASRPWSGGANEQYF.

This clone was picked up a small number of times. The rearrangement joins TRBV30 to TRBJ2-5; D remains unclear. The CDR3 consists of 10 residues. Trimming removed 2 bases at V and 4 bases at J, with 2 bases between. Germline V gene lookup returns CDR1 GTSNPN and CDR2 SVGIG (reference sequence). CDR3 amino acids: CAWSRETQYF. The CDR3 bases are TGTGCCTGGAGTCGAGAGACCCAGTACTTC.

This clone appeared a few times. Here the CDR3 reads CASSASRAGWAGELFF. The CDR3 DNA reads TGTGCCAGCAGCGCTTCCCGGGCAGGGTGGGCCGGGGAGCTGTTTTTT. The rearrangement uses TRBV7-2 and TRBJ2-2; perhaps TRBD1 as D (5 bases). The CDR3 sequence is 16 residues long. Germline V lookup: CDR1 SGHTA, CDR2 FQGNSA. The V gene lost 5 bases and the J gene lost 6 bases, with 19 bases spanning the gap.

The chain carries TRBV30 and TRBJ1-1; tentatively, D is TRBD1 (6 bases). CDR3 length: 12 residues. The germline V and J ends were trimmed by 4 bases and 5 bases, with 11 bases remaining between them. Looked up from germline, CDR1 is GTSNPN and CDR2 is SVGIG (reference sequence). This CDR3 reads CAWNGQITEAFF. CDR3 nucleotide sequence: TGTGCCTGGAACGGACAGATTACTGAAGCTTTCTTT. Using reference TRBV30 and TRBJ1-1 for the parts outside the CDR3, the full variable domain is SQTIHQWPATLVQPVGSPLSLECTVEGTSNPNLYWYRQAAGRGLQLLFYSVGIGQISSEVPQNLSASRPQDRQFILSSKKLLLSDSGFYLCAWNGQITEAFFGQGTRLTVV.

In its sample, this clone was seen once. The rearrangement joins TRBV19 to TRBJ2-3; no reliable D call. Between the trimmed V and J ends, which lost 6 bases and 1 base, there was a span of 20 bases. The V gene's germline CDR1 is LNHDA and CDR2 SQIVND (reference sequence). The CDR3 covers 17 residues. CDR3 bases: TGTGCCAGTAGCCGCGGTGGGATGGGCACCGGCACAGATACGCAGTATTTT. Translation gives CASSRGGMGTGTDTQYF.

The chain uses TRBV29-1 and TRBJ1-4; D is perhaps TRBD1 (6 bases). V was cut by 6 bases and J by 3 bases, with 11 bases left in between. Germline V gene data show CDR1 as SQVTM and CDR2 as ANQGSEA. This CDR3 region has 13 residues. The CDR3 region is CSVQQGSNEKLFF. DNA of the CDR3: TGCAGCGTACAACAGGGATCTAATGAAAAACTGTTTTTT.

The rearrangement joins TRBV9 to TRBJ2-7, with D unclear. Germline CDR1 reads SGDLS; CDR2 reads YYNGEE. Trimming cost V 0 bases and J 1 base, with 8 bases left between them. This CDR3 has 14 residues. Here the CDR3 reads CASSVGPTSYEQYF. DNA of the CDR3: TGTGCCAGCAGCGTAGGTCCGACTTCCTACGAGCAGTACTTC.

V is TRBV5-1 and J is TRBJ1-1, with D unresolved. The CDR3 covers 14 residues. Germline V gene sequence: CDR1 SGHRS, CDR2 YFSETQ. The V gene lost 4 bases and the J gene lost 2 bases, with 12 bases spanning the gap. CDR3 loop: CASSPLKGNTEAFF. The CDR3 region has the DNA TGCGCCAGCAGCCCATTAAAAGGAAACACTGAAGCTTTCTTT.

The DNA for the CDR3 is TGTGCCAGCAGTTACTCGACGGCAGAGAACACTGAAGCTTTCTTT. Encoded protein: CASSYSTAENTEAFF. The chain recombines TRBV6-5 with TRBJ1-1; no definite D call. Germline values: CDR1 MNHEY, CDR2 SVGAGI. CDR3 length: 15 amino acids. V lost 0 bases and J lost 1, with 9 bases in between.

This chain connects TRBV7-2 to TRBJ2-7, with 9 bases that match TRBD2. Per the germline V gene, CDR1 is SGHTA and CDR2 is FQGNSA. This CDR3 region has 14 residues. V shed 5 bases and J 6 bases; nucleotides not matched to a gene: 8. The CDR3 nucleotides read TGTGCCAGCAGCACGGGACTAGCCCCCCTCGAGCAGTACTTC. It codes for CASSTGLAPLEQYF.

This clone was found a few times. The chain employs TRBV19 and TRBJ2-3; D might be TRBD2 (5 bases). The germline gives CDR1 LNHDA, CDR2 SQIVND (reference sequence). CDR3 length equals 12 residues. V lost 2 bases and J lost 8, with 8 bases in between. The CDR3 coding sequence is TGTGCCAGTAGTATAAGAGAGGGTACGCAGTATTTT. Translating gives CASSIREGTQYF.